This T cell receptor (beta chain) was captured by sequencing in a study of T-cell reconstitution after alpha-beta-depleted transplantation in children (dated by TCRdb to 2016 to 2018). Broadly, across the study: Using TCR repertoire profiling, the study followed T-cell immune reconstitution in a quantitative way in children after TCRalphabeta/CD19-depleted allogeneic hematopoietic cell transplantation. Results and caveats for the whole study, not just this receptor: In some patients, the high TCRbeta diversity seen at day 60 was put down to recipient T cells and intrathymic progenitors that had survived conditioning. About two months after transplant, the apparently early recovery of alphabetaT-cell counts reportedly depended on just several hundred clones that had expanded rapidly and came from non-depleted graft cells. Hyperexpanded clone frequencies declined over subsequent months; after one year, T-cell counts and TCRbeta diversity were mostly attributed to newly produced T cells.

Library preparation used PCR. The reads were generated on an Illumina HiSeq 2500. Molecular barcoding was employed in the preparation of TCR libraries, with unique molecular identifiers being used to normalize TCRbeta repertoire quantification. Using fastp at Q25 and MiXCR, TCRdb reprocessed the public reads and kept productive beta chains. Every distinct CDR3 protein forms one entry, paired with its most common genes and DNA. The sample contains some 830,000 distinct CDR3 sequences, about 15% of them found a single time. The ten top clones hold around 4.5% of the sample. Ten or more counts support this clonotype. Its antigen is unknown. Base-call qualities are not available, and no considerably larger clone is one nucleotide away. The meaning of the sample's treatment or condition label: allogeneic hematopoietic cell transplantation with graft depleted of TCRalphabeta T cells and CD19 B cells. The transplant recipients were children given TCRalphabeta/CD19-depleted allogeneic hematopoietic cell grafts.

V is cut back by 4 bases and J by 0 bases, with 3 bases in the junction unmatched. The CDR3 covers 15 residues, taking in both the cysteine and the phenylalanine. Here the CDR3 DNA is all that survives: 45 bases in frame from base 1. The sample in question was PBMCs, mostly from graft donor cells, obtained 360 days after TCRalphabeta/CD19-depleted stem cell transplant. The origin of this receptor is a male patient aged 10 to 17 who had a stem cell transplant for acute lymphoblastic leukemia, so the T cells may come from the graft donor. The V and J genes are TRBV12-3 or TRBV12-4 and TRBJ2-3, and 8 junctional nucleotides match TRBD2. The nucleotides are TGTGCCAGCAGTTCTAGCGGGCTTAGCACAGATACGCAGTATTTT. This encodes CASSSSGLSTDTQYF.